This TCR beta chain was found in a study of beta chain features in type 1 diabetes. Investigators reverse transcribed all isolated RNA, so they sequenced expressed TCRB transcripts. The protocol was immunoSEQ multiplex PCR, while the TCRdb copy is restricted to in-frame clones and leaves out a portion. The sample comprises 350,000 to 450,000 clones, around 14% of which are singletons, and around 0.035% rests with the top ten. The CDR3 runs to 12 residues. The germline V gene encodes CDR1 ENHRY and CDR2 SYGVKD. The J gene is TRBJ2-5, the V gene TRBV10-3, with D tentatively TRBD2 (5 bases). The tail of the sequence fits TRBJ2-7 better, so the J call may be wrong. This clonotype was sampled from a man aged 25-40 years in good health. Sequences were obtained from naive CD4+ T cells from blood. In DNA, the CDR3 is TGTGCCATCAAAACGGGGAGCTACGAGCAGTACTTC. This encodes CAIKTGSYEQYF.